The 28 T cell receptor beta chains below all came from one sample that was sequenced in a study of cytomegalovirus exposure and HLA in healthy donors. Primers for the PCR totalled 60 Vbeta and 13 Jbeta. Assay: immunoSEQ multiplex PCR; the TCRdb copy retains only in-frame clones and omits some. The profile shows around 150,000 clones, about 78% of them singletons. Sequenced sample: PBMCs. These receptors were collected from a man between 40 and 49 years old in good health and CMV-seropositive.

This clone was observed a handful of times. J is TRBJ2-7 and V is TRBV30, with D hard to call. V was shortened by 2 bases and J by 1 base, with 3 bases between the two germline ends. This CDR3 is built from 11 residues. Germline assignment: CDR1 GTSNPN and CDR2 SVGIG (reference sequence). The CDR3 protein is CAWSSSYEQYF. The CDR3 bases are TGTGCCTGGAGTTCGTCCTACGAGCAGTACTTC.

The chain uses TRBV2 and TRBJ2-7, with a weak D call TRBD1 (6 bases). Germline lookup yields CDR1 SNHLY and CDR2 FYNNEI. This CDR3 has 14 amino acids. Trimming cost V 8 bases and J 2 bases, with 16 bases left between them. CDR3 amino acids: CASQNPGAPYEQYF. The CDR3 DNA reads TGTGCCAGCCAGAACCCAGGGGCCCCCTACGAGCAGTACTTC.

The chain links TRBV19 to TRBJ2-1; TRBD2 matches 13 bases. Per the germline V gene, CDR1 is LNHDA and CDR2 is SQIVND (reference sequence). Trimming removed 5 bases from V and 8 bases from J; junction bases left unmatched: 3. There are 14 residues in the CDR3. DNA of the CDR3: TGTGCCAGTAGTCCGGGACTAGCGGGATATGAGCAGTTCTTC. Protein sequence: CASSPGLAGYEQFF.

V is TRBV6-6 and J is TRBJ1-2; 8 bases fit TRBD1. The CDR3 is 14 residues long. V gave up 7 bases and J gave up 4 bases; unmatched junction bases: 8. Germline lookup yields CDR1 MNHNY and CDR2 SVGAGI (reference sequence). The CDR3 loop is CASNDRGVSYGYTF. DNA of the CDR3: TGTGCCAGCAACGACAGGGGTGTGAGCTATGGCTACACCTTC.

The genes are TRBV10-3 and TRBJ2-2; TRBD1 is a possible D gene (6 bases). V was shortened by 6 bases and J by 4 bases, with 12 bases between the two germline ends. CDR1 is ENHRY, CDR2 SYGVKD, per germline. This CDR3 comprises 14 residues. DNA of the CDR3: TGTGCCATCAGCCAGGGGTACGGCACCGGGGAGCTGTTTTTT. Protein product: CAISQGYGTGELFF.

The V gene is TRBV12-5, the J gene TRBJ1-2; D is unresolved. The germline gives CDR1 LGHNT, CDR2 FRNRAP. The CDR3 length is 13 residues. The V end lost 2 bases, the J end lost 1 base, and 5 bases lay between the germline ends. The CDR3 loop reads CASGLRDNYGYTF. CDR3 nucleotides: TGTGCTAGTGGTTTGCGGGATAACTATGGCTACACCTTC.

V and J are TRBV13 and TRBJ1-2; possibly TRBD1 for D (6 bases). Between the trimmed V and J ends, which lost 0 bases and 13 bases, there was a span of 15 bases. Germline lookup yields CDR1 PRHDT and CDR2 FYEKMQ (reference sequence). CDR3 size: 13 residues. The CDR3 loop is CASSLGPQGPPTF. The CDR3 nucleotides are TGTGCCAGCAGCTTAGGCCCACAGGGCCCCCCCACCTTC.

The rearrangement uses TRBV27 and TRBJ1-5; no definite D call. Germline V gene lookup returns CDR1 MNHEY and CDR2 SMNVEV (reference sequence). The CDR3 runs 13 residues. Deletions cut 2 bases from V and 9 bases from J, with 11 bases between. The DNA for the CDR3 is TGTGCCAGCAGTTTAGCAGTTAATGGGCCCCAGCATTTT. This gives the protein CASSLAVNGPQHF.

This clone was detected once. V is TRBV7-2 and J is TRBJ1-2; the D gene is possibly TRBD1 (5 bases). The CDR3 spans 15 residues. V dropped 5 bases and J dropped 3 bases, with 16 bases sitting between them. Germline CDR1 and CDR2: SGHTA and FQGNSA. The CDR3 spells CASSGPPGRDYGYTF. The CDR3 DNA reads TGTGCCAGCAGCGGACCTCCAGGGCGCGACTATGGCTACACCTTC.

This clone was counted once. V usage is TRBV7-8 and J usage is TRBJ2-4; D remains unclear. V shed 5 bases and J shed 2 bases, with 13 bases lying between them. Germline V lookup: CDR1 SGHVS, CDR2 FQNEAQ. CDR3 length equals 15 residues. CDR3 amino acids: CASSRSRVPKNIQYF. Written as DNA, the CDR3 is TGTGCCAGCAGCCGCAGTCGGGTTCCCAAAAACATTCAGTACTTC.

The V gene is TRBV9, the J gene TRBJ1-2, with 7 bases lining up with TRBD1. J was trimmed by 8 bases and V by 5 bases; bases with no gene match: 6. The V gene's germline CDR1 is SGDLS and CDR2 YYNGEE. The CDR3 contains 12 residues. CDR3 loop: CASSSQGYGYTF. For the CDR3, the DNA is TGTGCCAGCAGTTCACAGGGGTACGGCTACACCTTC. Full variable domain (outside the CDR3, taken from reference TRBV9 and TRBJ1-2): DSGVTQTPKHLITATGQRVTLRCSPRSGDLSVYWYQQSLDQGLQFLIQYYNGEERAKGNILERFSAQQFPDLHSELNLSSLELGDSALYFCASSSQGYGYTFGSGTRLTVV.

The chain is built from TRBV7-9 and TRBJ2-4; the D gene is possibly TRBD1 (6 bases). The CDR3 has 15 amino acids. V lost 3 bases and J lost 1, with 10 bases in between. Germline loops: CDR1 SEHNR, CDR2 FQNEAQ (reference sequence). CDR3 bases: TGTGCCAGCAGCTTTAAGGGGGATGCCAAAAACATTCAGTACTTC. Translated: CASSFKGDAKNIQYF.

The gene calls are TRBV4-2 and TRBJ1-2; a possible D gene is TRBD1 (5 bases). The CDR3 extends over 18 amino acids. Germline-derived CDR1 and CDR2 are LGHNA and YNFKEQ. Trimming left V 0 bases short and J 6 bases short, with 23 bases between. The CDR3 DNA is TGTGCCAGCAGCCAAGAGCCCTATAGAACGGCAGGGTTTAATGGCTACACCTTC. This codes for CASSQEPYRTAGFNGYTF.

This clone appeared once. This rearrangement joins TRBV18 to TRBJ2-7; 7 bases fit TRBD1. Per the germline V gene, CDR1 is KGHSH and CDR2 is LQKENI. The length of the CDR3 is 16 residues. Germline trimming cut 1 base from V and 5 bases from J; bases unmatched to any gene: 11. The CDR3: CASSPLDRAIRDEQYF. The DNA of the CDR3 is TGTGCCAGCTCACCACTCGACAGGGCAATTCGAGACGAGCAGTACTTC.

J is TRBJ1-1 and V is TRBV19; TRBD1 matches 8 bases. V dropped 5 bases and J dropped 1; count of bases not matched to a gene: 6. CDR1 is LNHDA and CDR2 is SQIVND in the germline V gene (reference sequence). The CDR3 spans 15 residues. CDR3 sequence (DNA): TGTGCCAGTAGTCCGGACAGGGCGAGGAACACTGAAGCTTTCTTT. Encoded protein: CASSPDRARNTEAFF.

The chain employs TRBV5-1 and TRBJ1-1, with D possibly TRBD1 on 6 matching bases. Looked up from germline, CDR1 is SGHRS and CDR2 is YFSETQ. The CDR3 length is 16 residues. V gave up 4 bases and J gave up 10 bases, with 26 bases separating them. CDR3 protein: CASSHTLTGRSAAAFF. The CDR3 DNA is TGCGCCAGCAGCCACACACTAACAGGGCGATCGGCCGCAGCTTTCTTT.

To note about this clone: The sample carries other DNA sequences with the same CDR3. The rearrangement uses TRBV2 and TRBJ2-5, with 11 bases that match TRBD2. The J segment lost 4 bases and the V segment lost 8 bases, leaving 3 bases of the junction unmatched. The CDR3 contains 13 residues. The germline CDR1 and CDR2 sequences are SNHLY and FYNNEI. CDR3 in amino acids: CASLAGGRETQYF. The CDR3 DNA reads TGTGCCAGCCTAGCGGGAGGCAGAGAGACCCAGTACTTC.

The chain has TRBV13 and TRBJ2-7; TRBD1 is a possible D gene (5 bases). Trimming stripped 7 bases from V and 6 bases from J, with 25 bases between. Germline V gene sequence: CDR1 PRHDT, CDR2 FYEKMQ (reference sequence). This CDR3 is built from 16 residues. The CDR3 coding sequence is TGTGCCAGCAACAGTAGGGGTCCGTCCCTTGGCTCCGAGCAGTACTTC. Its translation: CASNSRGPSLGSEQYF.

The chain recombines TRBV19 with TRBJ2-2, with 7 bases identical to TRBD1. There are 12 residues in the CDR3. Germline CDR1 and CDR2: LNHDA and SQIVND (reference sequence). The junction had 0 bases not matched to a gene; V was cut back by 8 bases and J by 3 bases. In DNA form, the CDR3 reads TGTGCCAGTGACAGGGACACCGGGGAGCTGTTTTTT. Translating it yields CASDRDTGELFF.

This CDR3 is CASSSRTSGRGDTQYF. DNA of the CDR3: TGCGCCAGCAGCTCCCGGACTAGCGGGAGGGGAGATACGCAGTATTTT. The chain recombines TRBV5-1 with TRBJ2-3, with 15 bases fitting TRBD2. J was trimmed by 5 bases and V by 3 bases; bases with no gene match: 4. The CDR3 length is 16 residues. CDR1 and CDR2 (germline): SGHRS, YFSETQ.

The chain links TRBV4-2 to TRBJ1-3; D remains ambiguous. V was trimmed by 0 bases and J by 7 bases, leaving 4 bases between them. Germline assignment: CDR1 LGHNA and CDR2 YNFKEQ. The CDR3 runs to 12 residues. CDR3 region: CASSQDYNTIYF. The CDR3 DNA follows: TGTGCCAGCAGCCAAGACTATAACACCATATATTTT.

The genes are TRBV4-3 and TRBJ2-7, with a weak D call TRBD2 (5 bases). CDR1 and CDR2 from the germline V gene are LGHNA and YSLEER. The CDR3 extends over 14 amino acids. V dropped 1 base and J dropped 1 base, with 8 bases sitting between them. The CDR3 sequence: CASSQGLFSYEQYF. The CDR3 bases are TGCGCCAGCAGCCAAGGACTATTTTCCTACGAGCAGTACTTC.

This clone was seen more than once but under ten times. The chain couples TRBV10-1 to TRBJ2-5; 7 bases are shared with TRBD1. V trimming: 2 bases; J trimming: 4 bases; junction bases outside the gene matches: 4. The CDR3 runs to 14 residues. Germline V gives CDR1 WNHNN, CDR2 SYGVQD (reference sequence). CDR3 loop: CASSEVTGVETQYF. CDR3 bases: TGCGCCAGCAGTGAGGTTACAGGGGTAGAGACCCAGTACTTC.

CDR3 sequence: CASSPGQNEQYF. CDR3 bases: TGTGCCAGCAGCCCTGGACAAAACGAGCAGTACTTC. The rearrangement joins TRBV6-6 to TRBJ2-7, with a weak D call TRBD1 (5 bases). Trimming shortened V by 6 bases and J by 5 bases, and 11 bases separated the two germline ends. This CDR3 is built from 12 residues. Per germline, CDR1 MNHNY and CDR2 SVGAGI (reference sequence).

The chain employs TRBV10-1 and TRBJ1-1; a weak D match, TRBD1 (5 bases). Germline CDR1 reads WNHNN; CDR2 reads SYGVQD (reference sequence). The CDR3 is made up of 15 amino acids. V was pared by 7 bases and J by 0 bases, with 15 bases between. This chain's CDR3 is CASTFEEGLNTEAFF. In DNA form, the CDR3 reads TGCGCCAGCACCTTTGAGGAGGGACTGAACACTGAAGCTTTCTTT.

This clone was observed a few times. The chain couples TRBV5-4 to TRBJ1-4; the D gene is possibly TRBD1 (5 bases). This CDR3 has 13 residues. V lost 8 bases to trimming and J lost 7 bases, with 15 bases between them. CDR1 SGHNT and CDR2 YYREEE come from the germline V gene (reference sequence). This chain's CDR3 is CASAGGIGEKLFF. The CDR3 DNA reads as TGTGCCAGTGCCGGGGGGATTGGTGAAAAACTGTTTTTT.

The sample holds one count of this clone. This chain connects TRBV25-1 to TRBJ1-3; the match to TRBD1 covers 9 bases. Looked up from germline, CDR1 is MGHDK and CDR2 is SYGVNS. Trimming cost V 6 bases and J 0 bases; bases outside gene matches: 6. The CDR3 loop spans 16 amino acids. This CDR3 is CASRPPGQGSGNTIYF. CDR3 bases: TGTGCCAGCAGGCCGCCGGGACAGGGCTCTGGAAACACCATATATTTT.

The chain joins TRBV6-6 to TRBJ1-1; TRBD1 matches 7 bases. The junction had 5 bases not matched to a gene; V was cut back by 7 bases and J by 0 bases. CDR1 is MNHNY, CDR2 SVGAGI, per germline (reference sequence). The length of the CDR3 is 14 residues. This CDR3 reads CASTNRGMNTEAFF. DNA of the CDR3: TGTGCCAGCACCAACAGGGGAATGAACACTGAAGCTTTCTTT.